This T cell receptor (beta chain) was recorded in a study of OX40 agonist ivuxolimab in advanced cancers. As for the study more broadly: Ivuxolimab, which targeted the costimulatory receptor OX40 (CD134), was an agonistic, fully human IgG2 monoclonal antibody. Intravenous ivuxolimab was administered to patients every 2 weeks at six dose levels: 0.01, 0.1, 0.3, 1.5, 3 and 10 mg/kg. Of the approximately 50 dose-escalation patients, hepatocellular carcinoma was present in about 20, melanoma in approximately 15, renal cell carcinoma in 9 and head and neck cancer in 9. A male proportion of around 83% and a mean age of roughly 55 years, ranging from about 20 to 85, were recorded for the dose-escalation cohort. Patients were allowed to have had prior anti-PD-1, anti-PD-L1 or anti-CTLA-4 therapy, and around 40% of the dose-escalation patients had previously received checkpoint inhibitors. Three dose-escalation patients achieved partial responses, one with hepatocellular carcinoma and two with cutaneous melanoma. Peripheral TCRbeta sequencing was intended to test whether TCR sequence diversity was altered and clonal T-cell expansion was caused by ivuxolimab. The paper describes the monotherapy dose-escalation part (N = 52 patients) of the phase I trial of ivuxolimab. Here is what the overall study found, with its caveats: After ivuxolimab, expanded clones were on average more numerous among CD8+ T cells than among CD4+ T cells. In partial responders in the 0.1-3.0 mg/kg groups, normalized peripheral clonal expansion was found to be among the lowest, especially among CD8+ T cells. The antigen specificity of the clonally expanded peripheral T cells was not determined. Low levels of normalized T-cell clonal expansion were also seen in some nonresponding patients. At doses of 0.1 to 3.0 mg/kg, clonal expansion of both CD4+ and CD8+ T cells in blood was seen between baseline and week 6.

Genomic DNA was isolated from the sorted cells so that the TCRbeta CDR3 region could be sequenced. The immunoSEQ Assay was used to sequence the TCRbeta CDR3 regions. TCRdb obtained this table from immuneACCESS and retained in-frame rearrangements with V and J assigned. These tables miss some clones; where compared with another copy, unresolved V genes account for less than half of the shortfall, and the remainder is unexplained. This sample has around 61,000 clones in its table, and about nine tenths of those were observed once. Approximately 23% of the sample comes from the top ten. Patients with a history of autoimmune disease or receiving systemic immunosuppression were excluded from the trial. Peripheral blood for TCR sequencing was drawn from every dose cohort at baseline, at cycle 4 day 1 and at cycle 7 day 1. Samples came from an open-label, multicenter, first-in-human phase I dose-escalation trial of ivuxolimab. The trial enrolled adults with locally advanced or metastatic head and neck squamous cell, hepatocellular, melanoma or renal cell carcinoma. Before TCR sequencing, CD4+ and CD8+ T cells were separately sorted from peripheral blood.

Concerning this clone: Its antigen is not yet known. Per-base quality was not reported, and no clone a single base away is much larger than it.

The sequence derives from an adult with an advanced solid tumor such as melanoma, head and neck, liver or kidney cancer. The source was CD4+ or CD8+ T cells sorted from blood, collected in a trial of the OX40 agonist ivuxolimab.

The CDR3 protein: CASSPQFGEGPLADTQYF. In nucleotide form, the sequence is TGTGCCAGCAGCCCACAATTCGGGGAGGGCCCTCTCGCAGATACGCAGTATTTT. The V gene is TRBV4-2 and the J gene is TRBJ2-3, and TRBD2 matches 7 of the central bases. The CDR3 spans 18 residues, from the cysteine through the phenylalanine. The retained sequence is limited to the CDR3, 54 bases, with the frame set at the first base. V is trimmed back by 4 bases and J by 4 bases, and the junction contains 17 bases that no gene match accounts for. Taken from the germline V gene, the CDR1 and CDR2 loops are LGHNA and YNFKEQ.